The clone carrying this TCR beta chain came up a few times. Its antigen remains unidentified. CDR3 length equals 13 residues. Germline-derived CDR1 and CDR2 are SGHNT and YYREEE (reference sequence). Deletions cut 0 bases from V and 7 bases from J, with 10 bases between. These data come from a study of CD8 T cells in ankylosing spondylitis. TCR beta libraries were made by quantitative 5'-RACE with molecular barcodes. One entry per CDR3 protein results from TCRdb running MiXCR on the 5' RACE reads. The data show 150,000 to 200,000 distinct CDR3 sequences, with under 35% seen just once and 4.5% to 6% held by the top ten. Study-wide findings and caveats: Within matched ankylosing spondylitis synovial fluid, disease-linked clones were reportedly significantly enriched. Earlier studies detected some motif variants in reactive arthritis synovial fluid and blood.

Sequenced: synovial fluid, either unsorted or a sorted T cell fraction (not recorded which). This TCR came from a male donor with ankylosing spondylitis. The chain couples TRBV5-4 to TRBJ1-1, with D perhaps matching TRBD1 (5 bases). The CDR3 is CASSLGGTVEAFF. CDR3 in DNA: TGTGCCAGCAGCTTGGGGGGGACCGTTGAAGCTTTCTTT.